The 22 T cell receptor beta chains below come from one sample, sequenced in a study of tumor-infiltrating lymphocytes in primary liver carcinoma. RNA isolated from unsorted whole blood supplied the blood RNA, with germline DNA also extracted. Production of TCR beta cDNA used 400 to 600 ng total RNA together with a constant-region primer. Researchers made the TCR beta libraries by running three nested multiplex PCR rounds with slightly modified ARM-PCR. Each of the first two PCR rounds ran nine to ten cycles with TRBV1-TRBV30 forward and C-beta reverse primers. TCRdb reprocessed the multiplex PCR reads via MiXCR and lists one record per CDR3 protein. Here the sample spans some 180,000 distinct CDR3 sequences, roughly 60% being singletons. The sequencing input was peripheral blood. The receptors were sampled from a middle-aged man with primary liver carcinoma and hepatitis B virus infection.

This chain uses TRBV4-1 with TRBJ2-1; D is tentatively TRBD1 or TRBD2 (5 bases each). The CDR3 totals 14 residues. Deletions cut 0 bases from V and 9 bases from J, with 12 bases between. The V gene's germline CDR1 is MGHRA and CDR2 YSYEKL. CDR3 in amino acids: CASSQELGGGEQFF. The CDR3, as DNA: TGCGCCAGCAGCCAAGAACTAGGTGGGGGTGAGCAGTTCTTC.

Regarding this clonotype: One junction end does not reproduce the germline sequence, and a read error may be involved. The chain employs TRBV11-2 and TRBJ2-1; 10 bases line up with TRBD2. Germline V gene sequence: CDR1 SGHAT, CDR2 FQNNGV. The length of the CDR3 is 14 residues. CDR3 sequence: CSSSLEGSGRTPFF. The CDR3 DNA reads TGTTCCAGCAGTCTCGAGGGTAGCGGGAGGACCCCGTTCTTC.

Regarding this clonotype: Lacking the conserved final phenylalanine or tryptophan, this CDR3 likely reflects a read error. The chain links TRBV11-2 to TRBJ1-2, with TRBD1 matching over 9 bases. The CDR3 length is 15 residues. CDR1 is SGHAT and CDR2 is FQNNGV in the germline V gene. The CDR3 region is CANSRSPGTGNGYTL. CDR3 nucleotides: TGTGCCAACAGCCGCAGTCCCGGGACAGGGAACGGCTACACCCTC.

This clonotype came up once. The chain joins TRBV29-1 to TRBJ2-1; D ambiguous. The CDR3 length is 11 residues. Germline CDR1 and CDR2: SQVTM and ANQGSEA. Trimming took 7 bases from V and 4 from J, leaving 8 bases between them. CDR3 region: CSGYHYNEQFF. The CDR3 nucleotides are TGCAGCGGTTACCATTACAATGAGCAGTTCTTC.

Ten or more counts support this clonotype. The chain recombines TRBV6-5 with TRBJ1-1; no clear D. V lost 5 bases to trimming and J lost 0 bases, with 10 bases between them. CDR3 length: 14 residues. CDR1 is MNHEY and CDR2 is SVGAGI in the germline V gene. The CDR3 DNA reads TGTGCCAGCAGTGGGTCGATGATGAACACTGAAGCTTTCTTT. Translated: CASSGSMMNTEAFF.

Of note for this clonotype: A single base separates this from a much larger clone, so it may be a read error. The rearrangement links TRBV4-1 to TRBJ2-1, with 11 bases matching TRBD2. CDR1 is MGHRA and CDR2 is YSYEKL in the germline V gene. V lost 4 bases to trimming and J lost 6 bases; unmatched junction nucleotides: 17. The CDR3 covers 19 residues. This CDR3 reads CASSRKGLAGSLYSNEQFF. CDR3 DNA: TGCGCCAGCAGCCGCAAAGGACTAGCGGGTTCCCTCTACTCCAATGAGCAGTTCTTC.

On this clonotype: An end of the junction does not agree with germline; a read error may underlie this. CDR3 region: CAGSFEDYGYTF. CDR3 sequence (DNA): TGTGCCGGCAGTTTTGAGGACTATGGCTACACCTTC. The chain recombines TRBV12-3 or TRBV12-4 with TRBJ1-2; D is undetermined. There are 12 residues in the CDR3.

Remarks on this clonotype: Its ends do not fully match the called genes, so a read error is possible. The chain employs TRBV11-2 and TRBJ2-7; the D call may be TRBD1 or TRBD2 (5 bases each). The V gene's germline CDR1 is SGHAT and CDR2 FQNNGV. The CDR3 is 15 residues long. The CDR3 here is CASSQEGPRRYEQYF. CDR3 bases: TGCGCCAGCAGCCAAGAGGGGCCGCGGCGGTACGAGCAGTACTTC.

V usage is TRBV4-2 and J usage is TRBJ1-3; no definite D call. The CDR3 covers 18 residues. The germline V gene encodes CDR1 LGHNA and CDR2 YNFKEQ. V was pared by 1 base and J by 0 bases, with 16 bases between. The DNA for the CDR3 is TGTGCCAGCAGCCAAGCAGTGGCCCAGGACGGCTCTGGAAACACCATATATTTT. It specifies CASSQAVAQDGSGNTIYF.

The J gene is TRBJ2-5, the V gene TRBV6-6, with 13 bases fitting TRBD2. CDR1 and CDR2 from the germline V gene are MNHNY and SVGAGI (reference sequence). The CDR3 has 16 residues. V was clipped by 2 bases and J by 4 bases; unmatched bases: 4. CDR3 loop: CASSYGTSGMTETQYF. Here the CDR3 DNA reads TGTGCCAGCAGTTACGGGACTAGCGGGATGACAGAGACCCAGTACTTC.

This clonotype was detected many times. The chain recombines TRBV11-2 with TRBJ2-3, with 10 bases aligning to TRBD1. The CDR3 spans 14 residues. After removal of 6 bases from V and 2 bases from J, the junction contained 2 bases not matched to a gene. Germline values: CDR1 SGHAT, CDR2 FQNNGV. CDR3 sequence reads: CASSRQGATDTQYF. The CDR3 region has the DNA TGTGCCAGCAGTAGACAGGGGGCCACAGATACGCAGTATTTT.

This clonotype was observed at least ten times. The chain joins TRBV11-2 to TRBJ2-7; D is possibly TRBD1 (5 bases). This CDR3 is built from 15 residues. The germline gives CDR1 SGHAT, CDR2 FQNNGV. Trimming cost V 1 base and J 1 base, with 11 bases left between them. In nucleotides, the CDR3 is TGTGCCAGCAGCTTAGCGGCGACAGCATCCTACGAGCAGTACTTC. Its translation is CASSLAATASYEQYF. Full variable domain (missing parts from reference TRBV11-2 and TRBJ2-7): EAGVAQSPRYKIIEKRQSVAFWCNPISGHATLYWYQQILGQGPKLLIQFQNNGVVDDSQLPKDRFSAERLKGVDSTLKIQPAKLEDSAVYLCASSLAATASYEQYFGPGTRLTVT.

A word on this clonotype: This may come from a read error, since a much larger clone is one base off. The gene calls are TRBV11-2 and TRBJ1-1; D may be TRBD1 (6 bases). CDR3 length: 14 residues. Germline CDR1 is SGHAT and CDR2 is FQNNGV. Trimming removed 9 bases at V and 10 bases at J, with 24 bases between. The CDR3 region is CASGVGGSLAGAFF. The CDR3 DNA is TGTGCCAGTGGGGTAGGGGGGTCTCTGGCTGGAGCTTTCTTT.

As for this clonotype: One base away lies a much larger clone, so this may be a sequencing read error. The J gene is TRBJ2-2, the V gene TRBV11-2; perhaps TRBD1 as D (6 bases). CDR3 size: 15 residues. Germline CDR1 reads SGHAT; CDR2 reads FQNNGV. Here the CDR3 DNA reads TGTGCCAGCAGCTTAGTCGGACAGACCACCGGGGAGCTGTCTTTT. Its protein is CASSLVGQTTGELSF.

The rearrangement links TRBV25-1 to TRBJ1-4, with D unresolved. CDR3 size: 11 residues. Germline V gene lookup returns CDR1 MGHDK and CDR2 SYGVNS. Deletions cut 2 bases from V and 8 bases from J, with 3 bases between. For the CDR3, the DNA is TGTGCCAGCAGTGAAGGAGAAAAACTGTTTTTT. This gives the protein CASSEGEKLFF.

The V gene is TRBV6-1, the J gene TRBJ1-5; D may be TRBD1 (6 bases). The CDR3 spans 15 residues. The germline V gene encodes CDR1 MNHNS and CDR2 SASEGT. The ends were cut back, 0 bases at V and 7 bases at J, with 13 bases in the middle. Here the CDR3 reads CASSEATGSWQPQHF. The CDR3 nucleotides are TGTGCCAGCAGTGAAGCAACAGGGTCGTGGCAGCCCCAGCATTTT.

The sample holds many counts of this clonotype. The CDR3 sequence is CASTPHRLGKGLNTEAFF. CDR3 DNA: TGTGCCAGCACCCCACACAGGTTGGGGAAGGGGCTGAACACTGAAGCTTTCTTT. This sequence joins TRBV6-5 and TRBJ1-1, with D possibly being TRBD1 (5 bases). CDR3 length: 18 amino acids. Germline assignment: CDR1 MNHEY and CDR2 SVGAGI. Trimming removed 7 bases at V and 0 bases at J, with 24 bases between.

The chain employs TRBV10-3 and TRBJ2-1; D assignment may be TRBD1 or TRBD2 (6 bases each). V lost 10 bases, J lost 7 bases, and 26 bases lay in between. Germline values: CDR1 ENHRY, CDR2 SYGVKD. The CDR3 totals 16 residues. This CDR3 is CATTGAGRSGGNEQFF. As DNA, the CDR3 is TGTGCCACCACGGGGGCGGGGCGAAGCGGCGGGAATGAGCAGTTCTTC.

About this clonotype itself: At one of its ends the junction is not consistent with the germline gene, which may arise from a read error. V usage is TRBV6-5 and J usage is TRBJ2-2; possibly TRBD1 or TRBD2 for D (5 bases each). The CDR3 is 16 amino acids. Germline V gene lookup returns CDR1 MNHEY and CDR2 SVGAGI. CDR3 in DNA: TGTGCCAGCAGTACCTTGGGGGACCCTAACACCTGGGAGCTGTTTTTT. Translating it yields CASSTLGDPNTWELFF.

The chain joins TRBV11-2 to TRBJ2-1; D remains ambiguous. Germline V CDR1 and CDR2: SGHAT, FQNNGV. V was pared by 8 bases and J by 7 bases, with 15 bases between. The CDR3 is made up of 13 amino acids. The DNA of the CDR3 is TGTGCCAGCTGCGCAGAAAGGGTGAATGAGCAGTTCTTC. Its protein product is CASCAERVNEQFF.

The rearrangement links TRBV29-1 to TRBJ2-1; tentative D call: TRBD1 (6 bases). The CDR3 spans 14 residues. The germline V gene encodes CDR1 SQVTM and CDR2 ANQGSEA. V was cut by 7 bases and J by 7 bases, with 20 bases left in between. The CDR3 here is CSGADLEGTNEQFF. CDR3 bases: TGCAGCGGGGCGGACCTCGAAGGGACAAATGAGCAGTTCTTC.

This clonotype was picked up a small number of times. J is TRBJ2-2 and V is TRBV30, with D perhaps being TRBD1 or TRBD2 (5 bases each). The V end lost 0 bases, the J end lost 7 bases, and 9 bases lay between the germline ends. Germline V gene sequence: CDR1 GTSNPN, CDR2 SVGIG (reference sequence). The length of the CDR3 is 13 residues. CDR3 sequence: CAWSVRGDGELFF. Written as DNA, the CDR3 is TGTGCCTGGAGTGTACGAGGGGACGGGGAGCTGTTTTTT.